This TCR beta chain was sequenced in a study of shared clonotypes between healthy human individuals. Generated by immunoSEQ multiplex PCR, the TCRdb table keeps only in-frame clones and is missing some. In the table there are about 1.5 million clones, roughly 96% of which are singletons. With V trimmed by 5 bases and J by 9 bases, 15 bases remained unmatched. The CDR3 loop spans 16 amino acids. CDR1 KGHSH and CDR2 LQKENI come from the germline V gene. The sequence was collected from a man aged 25-40 years in good health. Material: naive CD4+ T cells sorted from blood. Subset indicated: CD45RA+ positively selected. The chain couples TRBV18 to TRBJ2-1; 8 bases are shared with TRBD1. As DNA, the CDR3 is TGTGCCAGCTCAGCTAGCAGGACAGGGCAGGGTTCTGAGCAGTTCTTC. Translated, it gives CASSASRTGQGSEQFF.